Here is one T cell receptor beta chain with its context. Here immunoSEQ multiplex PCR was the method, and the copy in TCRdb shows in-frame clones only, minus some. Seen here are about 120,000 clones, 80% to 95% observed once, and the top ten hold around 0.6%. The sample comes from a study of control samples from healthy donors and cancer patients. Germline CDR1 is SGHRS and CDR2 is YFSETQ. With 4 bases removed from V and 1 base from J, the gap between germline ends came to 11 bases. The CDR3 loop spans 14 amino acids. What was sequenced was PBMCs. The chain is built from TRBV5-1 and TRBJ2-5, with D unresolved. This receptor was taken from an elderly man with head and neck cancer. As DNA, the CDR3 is TGCGCCAGCAGCATCGACTGGTCCCAAGAGACCCAGTACTTC. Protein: CASSIDWSQETQYF.